Below, 26 T cell receptor beta chains from the same sample are listed, as sequenced in a study of a mutant IDH1 vaccine in newly diagnosed glioma. The time point was: baseline, week 1 (first vaccination visit). Described treatment: pre-vaccination baseline after standard-of-care therapy. Assay used: immunoSEQ multiplex PCR; TCRdb lists only in-frame clones, some missing. The data contain around 33,000 clones, around 83% of them singletons. The sample consisted of peripheral blood mononuclear cells (PBMCs), taken from a glioma patient treated with radiotherapy, temozolomide or both. These receptors were taken from a man aged 50-59 years with glioma. Some clones in this sample may be carry-over from other donors' samples.

The V and J genes are TRBV4-1 and TRBJ2-1, with D possibly TRBD1 on 5 matching bases. Trimming cost V 0 bases and J 4 bases, with 10 bases left between them. The V gene's germline CDR1 is MGHRA and CDR2 YSYEKL. The CDR3 loop spans 15 amino acids. CDR3 amino acids: CASSQDRGQYNEQFF. CDR3 DNA: TGCGCCAGCAGCCAAGATAGGGGCCAGTACAATGAGCAGTTCTTC.

The V and J genes are TRBV4-1 and TRBJ1-1; D call uncertain. Germline CDR1 is MGHRA and CDR2 is YSYEKL. Trimming took off 0 bases at V and 3 bases at J, with 8 bases between the two ends. The CDR3 spans 14 residues. CDR3 sequence: CASSQEGPDTEAFF. The CDR3 region has the DNA TGCGCCAGCAGCCAAGAAGGGCCGGACACTGAAGCTTTCTTT.

The chain couples TRBV7-9 to TRBJ1-4; perhaps TRBD1 as D (5 bases). This CDR3 is built from 16 residues. V was clipped by 4 bases and J by 7 bases, with 19 bases between them. The V gene's germline CDR1 is SEHNR and CDR2 FQNEAQ (reference sequence). Here the CDR3 reads CASSSRPLRVGEKLFF. In DNA, the CDR3 is TGTGCCAGCAGCTCGAGGCCCCTCAGGGTGGGTGAAAAACTGTTTTTT.

The chain couples TRBV7-6 to TRBJ1-4, with D tentatively TRBD1 (5 bases). The V end lost 2 bases, the J end lost 5 bases, and 15 bases lay between the germline ends. From germline, CDR1 is SGHVS and CDR2 FNYEAQ. This CDR3 is 16 amino acids long. CDR3 sequence reads: CASSLLGDGVNEKLFF. The CDR3 DNA reads TGTGCCAGCAGCTTACTAGGGGACGGAGTGAATGAAAAACTGTTTTTT.

The chain combines TRBV7-2 with TRBJ2-2, with D perhaps TRBD1 (5 bases). Between the trimmed V and J ends, which lost 6 bases and 3 bases, there was a span of 11 bases. Germline V lookup: CDR1 SGHTA, CDR2 FQGNSA. This CDR3 has 14 residues. The CDR3 nucleotides are TGTGCCAGCAGGTCCCCCAGGGACACCGGGGAGCTGTTTTTT. This sequence encodes CASRSPRDTGELFF.

This chain links TRBV5-4 with TRBJ2-1, with unresolved D. V lost 0 bases to trimming and J lost 5 bases, with 6 bases between them. The CDR3 length is 13 residues. Per germline, CDR1 SGHNT and CDR2 YYREEE (reference sequence). The CDR3 sequence is CASSLGENNEQFF. The CDR3 coding sequence is TGTGCCAGCAGCTTGGGAGAGAACAATGAGCAGTTCTTC.

The chain is built from TRBV15 and TRBJ2-5; 8 nucleotides agree with TRBD2. The CDR3 runs 16 residues. Germline assignment: CDR1 LNHNV and CDR2 YYDKDF (reference sequence). V was clipped by 1 base and J by 4 bases; unmatched bases: 8. In DNA, the CDR3 is TGTGCCACCAGCAGAGGGGGGGGGCTAGCGGGAGAGACCCAGTACTTC. Protein product: CATSRGGGLAGETQYF. The full variable domain, in which reference TRBV15 and TRBJ2-5 provide the parts outside the CDR3, is DAMVIQNPRYQVTQFGKPVTLSCSQTLNHNVMYWYQQKSSQAPKLLFHYYDKDFNNEADTPDNFQSRRPNTSFCFLDIRSPGLGDTAMYLCATSRGGGLAGETQYFGPGTRLLVL.

As DNA, the CDR3 is TGCGCCAGCAGCTCCAAGACTAGCGGGAATAGGGCAGATACGCAGTATTTT. Its translation: CASSSKTSGNRADTQYF. The chain is built from TRBV5-1 and TRBJ2-3; 11 nucleotides match TRBD2. This CDR3 comprises 17 residues. V dropped 3 bases and J dropped 4; count of bases not matched to a gene: 10. Per germline, CDR1 SGHRS and CDR2 YFSETQ.

J is TRBJ1-2 and V is TRBV29-1; D unclear. Trimming removed 2 bases at V and 4 bases at J, with 11 bases between. This CDR3 region has 13 residues. The V gene's germline CDR1 is SQVTM and CDR2 ANQGSEA. The CDR3 nucleotides read TGCAGCGTTGAATCATCTGAGGGCTATGGCTACACCTTC. Translating it yields CSVESSEGYGYTF.

In this sample, this clone turned up once. The rearrangement links TRBV30 to TRBJ2-7; D ambiguous. CDR1 is GTSNPN and CDR2 is SVGIG in the germline V gene (reference sequence). Trimming removed 3 bases from V and 6 bases from J, with 15 bases in between. CDR3 length: 13 residues. Here the CDR3 DNA reads TGTGCCTGGAGAGTAACAGCGTCCCTCGAGCAGTACTTC. As protein: CAWRVTASLEQYF.

V is TRBV15 and J is TRBJ2-1; the D gene is possibly TRBD1 (7 bases). This CDR3 has 15 residues. The V gene lost 6 bases and the J gene lost 2 bases, with 14 bases spanning the gap. Germline assignment: CDR1 LNHNV and CDR2 YYDKDF (reference sequence). CDR3 in DNA: TGTGCCACCAGATCTAGCAGGGGGGCCTACAATGAGCAGTTCTTC. Protein product: CATRSSRGAYNEQFF. Based on the CDR3 plus reference TRBV15 and TRBJ2-1, the full variable domain is DAMVIQNPRYQVTQFGKPVTLSCSQTLNHNVMYWYQQKSSQAPKLLFHYYDKDFNNEADTPDNFQSRRPNTSFCFLDIRSPGLGDTAMYLCATRSSRGAYNEQFFGPGTRLTVL.

This clone was found once. This chain joins TRBV6-5 and TRBJ1-2; the D gene is possibly TRBD1 (6 bases). Germline V lookup: CDR1 MNHEY, CDR2 SVGAGI. Trimming took off 6 bases at V and 3 bases at J, with 17 bases between the two ends. CDR3 length: 15 amino acids. As DNA, the CDR3 is TGTGCCAGCAGGCGAGTGACAGGACGAGACTATGGCTACACCTTC. Translation: CASRRVTGRDYGYTF.

This clone showed up just once. The rearrangement joins TRBV5-4 to TRBJ2-5, with D possibly matching TRBD2 (5 bases). The germline V and J ends were trimmed by 2 bases and 4 bases, with 12 bases remaining between them. Germline assignment: CDR1 SGHNT and CDR2 YYREEE (reference sequence). This CDR3 is built from 14 residues. This CDR3 reads CASSFNPEGETQYF. CDR3 nucleotide sequence: TGTGCCAGCAGCTTCAACCCCGAGGGAGAGACCCAGTACTTC. The entire variable domain, with the rest obtained from reference TRBV5-4 and TRBJ2-5, is as follows: ETGVTQSPTHLIKTRGQQVTLRCSSQSGHNTVSWYQQALGQGPQFIFQYYREEENGRGNFPPRFSGLQFPNYSSELNVNALELDDSALYLCASSFNPEGETQYFGPGTRLLVL.

This chain connects TRBV7-9 to TRBJ1-2; D is perhaps TRBD1 (5 bases). This CDR3 has 19 residues. Germline V lookup: CDR1 SEHNR, CDR2 FQNEAQ (reference sequence). The V end was cut by 1 base, the J end by 6 bases, with 27 bases between. The CDR3 is CASSLGPAGSFTRRDGYTF. DNA for the CDR3: TGTGCCAGCAGCTTAGGTCCGGCAGGGAGTTTTACCCGCCGGGATGGCTACACCTTC.

The chain carries TRBV18 and TRBJ2-4, with D perhaps TRBD1 or TRBD2 (6 bases each). The CDR3 loop spans 17 amino acids. Germline assignment: CDR1 KGHSH and CDR2 LQKENI. V lost 4 bases and J lost 0, with 16 bases in between. The CDR3 reads CASSQTGGGIAKNIQYF. The CDR3 DNA follows: TGTGCCAGCTCACAGACAGGAGGGGGGATAGCCAAAAACATTCAGTACTTC.

The chain carries TRBV5-4 and TRBJ2-7, with D possibly being TRBD1 (6 bases). The CDR3 has 13 residues. Germline loops: CDR1 SGHNT, CDR2 YYREEE (reference sequence). With 3 bases removed from V and 3 bases from J, the gap between germline ends came to 10 bases. The chain's CDR3 is CASSYRVGYEQYF. As DNA, the CDR3 is TGTGCCAGCAGCTACAGGGTAGGCTACGAGCAGTACTTC.

This chain uses TRBV5-6 with TRBJ2-5, with D unclear. Germline lookup yields CDR1 SGHDT and CDR2 YYEEEE. The CDR3 runs 14 residues. V shed 0 bases and J shed 1 base, with 7 bases lying between them. The CDR3 loop reads CASSLGVLQETQYF. CDR3 sequence (DNA): TGTGCCAGCAGCTTGGGTGTACTCCAAGAGACCCAGTACTTC.

This chain links TRBV19 with TRBJ1-1; 7 bases line up with TRBD1. Germline CDR1 and CDR2: LNHDA and SQIVND (reference sequence). The junction had 9 bases not matched to a gene; V was cut back by 8 bases and J by 0 bases. The CDR3 runs 15 residues. DNA for the CDR3: TGTGCCAGTTCCCGGACAGGACCTATGAACACTGAAGCTTTCTTT. Protein sequence: CASSRTGPMNTEAFF. Drawing the rest from reference TRBV19 and TRBJ1-1, the complete variable domain is DGGITQSPKYLFRKEGQNVTLSCEQNLNHDAMYWYRQDPGQGLRLIYYSQIVNDFQKGDIAEGYSVSREKKESFPLTVTSAQKNPTAFYLCASSRTGPMNTEAFFGQGTRLTVV.

The genes are TRBV4-1 and TRBJ2-3, with 11 nucleotides matching TRBD2. The CDR3 runs 17 residues. Germline loops: CDR1 MGHRA, CDR2 YSYEKL. V lost 2 bases, J lost 2 bases, and 6 bases stayed unmatched. The CDR3 sequence: CASSQQLAGALTDTQYF. The DNA of the CDR3 is TGCGCCAGCAGCCAACAACTAGCGGGAGCACTCACAGATACGCAGTATTTT.

V usage is TRBV9 and J usage is TRBJ1-2, with TRBD1 as a possible D gene (6 bases). Germline V gene lookup returns CDR1 SGDLS and CDR2 YYNGEE. This CDR3 is 16 amino acids long. V lost 0 bases and J 8 bases, leaving 20 bases between the germline ends. This chain's CDR3 is CASSVGSGAQSSGYTF. The CDR3 nucleotides are TGTGCCAGCAGCGTAGGTTCAGGGGCGCAATCTTCCGGCTACACCTTC. Full variable domain (rest looked up from reference TRBV9 and TRBJ1-2): DSGVTQTPKHLITATGQRVTLRCSPRSGDLSVYWYQQSLDQGLQFLIQYYNGEERAKGNILERFSAQQFPDLHSELNLSSLELGDSALYFCASSVGSGAQSSGYTFGSGTRLTVV.

This clone was detected only a few times. This rearrangement joins TRBV6-6 to TRBJ1-5; 7 bases map to TRBD1. From germline, CDR1 is MNHNY and CDR2 SVGAGI (reference sequence). This CDR3 region has 14 residues. The trim removed 5 bases at V and 6 bases at J, leaving 7 bases unmatched. CDR3 in amino acids: CASSLTGPRQPQHF. The CDR3 DNA reads TGTGCCAGCAGTCTGACAGGGCCCCGTCAGCCCCAGCATTTT.

The V call is TRBV13, the J call TRBJ2-1; D is perhaps TRBD1 (5 bases). The CDR3 loop spans 15 amino acids. Trimming shortened V by 4 bases and J by 9 bases, and 19 bases separated the two germline ends. Germline lookup yields CDR1 PRHDT and CDR2 FYEKMQ (reference sequence). CDR3 protein: CASSSKYQGLGEQFF. The CDR3 coding sequence is TGTGCCAGCAGCTCCAAATACCAGGGTTTGGGTGAGCAGTTCTTC.

CDR3 amino acids: CASGAGREKTQYF. CDR3 sequence (DNA): TGTGCCAGCGGCGCCGGGAGGGAAAAGACCCAGTACTTC. The chain employs TRBV7-2 and TRBJ2-5; 8 nucleotides agree with TRBD2. V dropped 8 bases and J dropped 6; count of bases not matched to a gene: 8. The CDR3 is made up of 13 amino acids. The germline CDR1 and CDR2 sequences are SGHTA and FQGNSA.

This clone was counted between two and nine times. V and J are TRBV6-1 and TRBJ1-1; no clear D gene. Looked up from germline, CDR1 is MNHNS and CDR2 is SASEGT. The CDR3 is 12 amino acids. V was cut by 7 bases and J by 1 base, with 7 bases left in between. CDR3 coding DNA: TGTGCCAGCATGGAGGGGAACACTGAAGCTTTCTTT. It translates to CASMEGNTEAFF.

V usage is TRBV4-1 and J usage is TRBJ2-1, with no clear D. The germline gives CDR1 MGHRA, CDR2 YSYEKL. The CDR3 contains 19 residues. Trimming left V 0 bases short and J 6 bases short, with 24 bases between. The CDR3 coding sequence is TGCGCCAGCAGCCAAGATCGGGTACTTTTTGGCGGCCTGGCCAATGAGCAGTTCTTC. As protein: CASSQDRVLFGGLANEQFF.

The chain combines TRBV9 with TRBJ1-6; D unclear. The germline CDR1 and CDR2 sequences are SGDLS and YYNGEE. CDR3 length: 14 residues. V lost 0 bases and J 5 bases, leaving 6 bases between the germline ends. DNA for the CDR3: TGTGCCAGCAGCGTAGGGACCGATAATTCACCCCTCCACTTT. Residues: CASSVGTDNSPLHF.